This T cell receptor beta chain was obtained from a study of lymphopenia after photon versus proton radiotherapy. Repertoires were generated with immunoSEQ multiplex PCR, while TCRdb's copy carries only in-frame clones and drops some. The table lists around 160,000 clones, 80% to 90% of them singletons. Germline V gene lookup returns CDR1 GTSNPN and CDR2 SVGIG (reference sequence). The CDR3 loop spans 14 amino acids. The trim removed 0 bases at V and 4 bases at J, leaving 4 bases unmatched. This material consisted of peripheral blood, taken from a patient treated with photon-based radiotherapy. This clonotype was obtained from a middle-aged man with gastric cancer. This chain joins TRBV30 and TRBJ1-1, with TRBD1 matching over 8 bases. The CDR3 DNA reads TGTGCCTGGAGTGTGGGTCAGGGGGCCACTGAAGCTTTCTTT. It translates to CAWSVGQGATEAFF.